These 32 T cell receptor beta chains were all obtained from the same sample, sequenced in a study of T cell changes during pregnancy in multiple sclerosis. Profiled with immunoSEQ multiplex PCR; TCRdb holds only in-frame clones, not every one. This table has tens of thousands of clones, around 93% appearing once. The sample consisted of peripheral blood, taken in the first trimester of pregnancy. These receptors came from a female donor with multiple sclerosis, enrolled in a pregnancy study.

This chain connects TRBV9 to TRBJ1-6; maybe TRBD1 (6 bases). V was shortened by 1 base and J by 5 bases, with 7 bases between the two germline ends. The CDR3 sequence is 14 residues long. The germline V gene has CDR1 SGDLS and CDR2 YYNGEE. The CDR3 reads CASSVTGNNSPLHF. DNA of the CDR3: TGTGCCAGCAGCGTAACAGGGAATAATTCACCCCTCCACTTT.

The chain combines TRBV9 with TRBJ1-2; 7 positions match TRBD1. Germline V lookup: CDR1 SGDLS, CDR2 YYNGEE. The CDR3 length is 16 residues. The V gene end was trimmed by 4 bases and the J gene end by 0 bases; junction bases not matched to a gene: 9. The CDR3 DNA sequence: TGTGCCAGCAGCCAGCAGGGGGGCCCAGCTAACTATGGCTACACCTTC. Amino acids: CASSQQGGPANYGYTF.

This rearrangement joins TRBV19 to TRBJ2-2; 11 nucleotides match TRBD1. Losses at the gene ends were 9 bases for V and 3 bases for J; bases not matched to a gene: 3. Germline lookup yields CDR1 LNHDA and CDR2 SQIVND (reference sequence). This CDR3 contains 14 residues. The CDR3 coding sequence is TGTGCCAGCAGGGGACAGGGGGACACCGGGGAGCTGTTTTTT. Protein sequence: CASRGQGDTGELFF. The complete variable domain, with remaining parts taken from reference TRBV19 and TRBJ2-2, reads DGGITQSPKYLFRKEGQNVTLSCEQNLNHDAMYWYRQDPGQGLRLIYYSQIVNDFQKGDIAEGYSVSREKKESFPLTVTSAQKNPTAFYLCASRGQGDTGELFFGEGSRLTVL.

The chain has TRBV7-3 and TRBJ2-2; TRBD1 is a possible D gene (5 bases). Germline V gene lookup returns CDR1 SGHTA and CDR2 FQGTGA. CDR3 length: 15 residues. V was cut by 0 bases and J by 0 bases, with 5 bases left in between. DNA for the CDR3: TGTGCCAGCAGCTTAACCAGGGCGAACACCGGGGAGCTGTTTTTT. It codes for CASSLTRANTGELFF.

The CDR3 here is CASSQDFGNSERPHTDTQYF. CDR3 DNA: TGTGCCAGCAGCCAAGATTTTGGTAATAGTGAGCGTCCACACACAGATACGCAGTATTTT. This chain links TRBV4-2 with TRBJ2-3; D call uncertain. Between the trimmed V and J ends, which lost 0 bases and 2 bases, there was a span of 24 bases. CDR1 is LGHNA, CDR2 YNFKEQ, per germline. This CDR3 comprises 20 residues.

The chain is built from TRBV5-5 and TRBJ1-5, with D perhaps matching TRBD1 (6 bases). Trimming pared 3 bases from V and 7 bases from J, leaving 14 bases between. Germline-derived CDR1 and CDR2 are SGHKS and YYEKEE (reference sequence). The CDR3 is made up of 14 amino acids. This chain's CDR3 is CASSSGTWDQPQHF. The CDR3 DNA sequence: TGTGCCAGCAGCTCCGGGACATGGGACCAGCCCCAGCATTTT.

This clone came up once. The chain carries TRBV7-2 and TRBJ1-1; no clear D gene. Trimming took off 2 bases at V and 1 base at J, with 8 bases between the two ends. This CDR3 region has 14 residues. The V gene's germline CDR1 is SGHTA and CDR2 FQGNSA. CDR3 region: CASSLLGGNTEAFF. CDR3 in DNA: TGTGCCAGCAGCTTACTTGGAGGGAACACTGAAGCTTTCTTT.

V and J are TRBV7-9 and TRBJ1-1; possibly TRBD1 for D (5 bases). Trimming removed 0 bases at V and 7 bases at J, with 12 bases between. Per germline, CDR1 SEHNR and CDR2 FQNEAQ (reference sequence). The CDR3 length is 14 residues. The CDR3, as DNA: TGTGCCAGCAGCTTAGCGGCGGCAGGGATTGAAGCTTTCTTT. Residues: CASSLAAAGIEAFF.

The rearrangement uses TRBV5-4 and TRBJ1-2; 9 bases line up with TRBD1. V trimming: 2 bases; J trimming: 4 bases; junction bases outside the gene matches: 6. Germline V lookup: CDR1 SGHNT, CDR2 YYREEE (reference sequence). The CDR3 runs to 15 residues. The CDR3 DNA sequence: TGTGCCAGCAGCTTCACAGACAGGGGGTTCTATGGCTACACCTTC. Its translation is CASSFTDRGFYGYTF.

Remarks on this clone: This specimen includes other DNA sequences encoding the same CDR3. The V and J genes are TRBV5-4 and TRBJ2-7; 11 bases match TRBD1. CDR3 size: 13 residues. Germline V gene lookup returns CDR1 SGHNT and CDR2 YYREEE (reference sequence). Losses at the gene ends were 6 bases for V and 6 bases for J; bases not matched to a gene: 5. CDR3 in amino acids: CASTPGTGGEQYF. CDR3 DNA: TGTGCCAGCACCCCGGGGACAGGGGGCGAGCAGTACTTC.

The V and J genes are TRBV29-1 and TRBJ2-1; TRBD2 might be the D (6 bases). V was trimmed by 5 bases and J by 10 bases, leaving 18 bases between them. Germline V gives CDR1 SQVTM, CDR2 ANQGSEA. The CDR3 sequence is 13 residues long. CDR3 in DNA: TGCAGCGTTTTTGCGGGACCGCTTATGGAGCAGTTCTTC. As protein: CSVFAGPLMEQFF.

The genes are TRBV6-4 and TRBJ1-6; D may be TRBD1 (6 bases). The germline V and J ends were trimmed by 3 bases and 6 bases, with 12 bases remaining between them. Germline V gene sequence: CDR1 MRHNA, CDR2 SNTAGT. The CDR3 consists of 15 residues. In nucleotides, the CDR3 is TGTGCCAGCAGTGAGGTTGCAGGGGCTAATTCACCCCTCCACTTT. Its translation is CASSEVAGANSPLHF.

The chain combines TRBV5-6 with TRBJ2-3, with D unclear. The germline gives CDR1 SGHDT, CDR2 YYEEEE. V dropped 3 bases and J dropped 4 bases, with 12 bases sitting between them. The CDR3 is 14 residues long. The DNA for the CDR3 is TGTGCCAGCAGCTCCCTAACTTTTGCAGATACGCAGTATTTT. This sequence encodes CASSSLTFADTQYF.

The V and J genes are TRBV29-1 and TRBJ2-1; a weak D match, TRBD2 (5 bases). The CDR3 contains 13 residues. The germline CDR1 and CDR2 sequences are SQVTM and ANQGSEA. The CDR3, as DNA: TGCACCGTACGGGAAAGCTCCTACAATGAGCAGTTCTTC. Translated: CTVRESSYNEQFF.

The chain is built from TRBV7-3 and TRBJ1-1, with 11 bases matching TRBD1. CDR3 length: 15 amino acids. Per the germline V gene, CDR1 is SGHTA and CDR2 is FQGTGA. Germline trimming cut 5 bases from V and 4 bases from J; bases unmatched to any gene: 6. CDR3 sequence (DNA): TGTGCCAGCAGCCCCTCCGGGACAGGGGGCACTGAAGCTTTCTTT. Protein: CASSPSGTGGTEAFF.

The CDR3 DNA sequence: TGTGCCAGCAGCTTAGGGGGCGCCCAAAAAAAACTGTTTTTT. Protein: CASSLGGAQKKLFF. The V gene is TRBV7-2, the J gene TRBJ1-4; maybe TRBD1 (5 bases). Germline assignment: CDR1 SGHTA and CDR2 FQGNSA. V was cut by 1 base and J by 9 bases, with 12 bases left in between. CDR3 length equals 14 residues.

The rearrangement joins TRBV5-4 to TRBJ2-5; D possibly corresponds to TRBD2 (6 bases). This CDR3 spans 13 amino acids. Germline V gene lookup returns CDR1 SGHNT and CDR2 YYREEE (reference sequence). Between the trimmed V and J ends, which lost 5 bases and 4 bases, there was a span of 12 bases. The CDR3 sequence: CASRWGLGETQYF. Here the CDR3 DNA reads TGTGCCAGCAGATGGGGACTCGGAGAGACCCAGTACTTC.

This clone was seen just once. The J gene is TRBJ1-6, the V gene TRBV15, with D possibly TRBD1 on 5 matching bases. Trimming stripped 0 bases from V and 10 bases from J, with 19 bases between. From germline, CDR1 is LNHNV and CDR2 YYDKDF (reference sequence). This CDR3 contains 17 residues. CDR3: CATSREKGQGYYSPLHF. The CDR3 coding sequence is TGTGCCACCAGCAGAGAGAAGGGGCAGGGCTACTACTCACCCCTCCACTTT.

The chain uses TRBV5-1 and TRBJ2-3; tentatively, D is TRBD2 (5 bases). The CDR3 has 13 amino acids. Germline CDR1 SGHRS, CDR2 YFSETQ. V gave up 3 bases and J gave up 5 bases, with 10 bases separating them. The CDR3 protein is CASSSAGGDTQYF. CDR3 sequence (DNA): TGCGCCAGCAGCTCGGCAGGAGGAGATACGCAGTATTTT.

J is TRBJ2-7 and V is TRBV5-6, with D maybe TRBD2 (5 bases). The germline V and J ends were trimmed by 0 bases and 7 bases, with 8 bases remaining between them. The CDR3 loop spans 12 amino acids. The germline V gene has CDR1 SGHDT and CDR2 YYEEEE. The CDR3 sequence is CASSLGTGEQYF. For the CDR3, the DNA is TGTGCCAGCAGCTTGGGGACTGGAGAGCAGTACTTC.

The chain links TRBV4-1 to TRBJ2-3, with D uncertain. Looked up from germline, CDR1 is MGHRA and CDR2 is YSYEKL. CDR3 length: 15 residues. Trimming took 1 base from V and 2 from J, leaving 10 bases between them. CDR3 sequence reads: CASSQVAANTDTQYF. The CDR3 nucleotides are TGCGCCAGCAGCCAAGTTGCGGCAAACACAGATACGCAGTATTTT.

The sample holds one count of this clone. The rearrangement uses TRBV5-6 and TRBJ1-6, with D uncertain. The CDR3 extends over 15 amino acids. Germline loops: CDR1 SGHDT, CDR2 YYEEEE. Trimming removed 0 bases from V and 5 bases from J, with 9 bases in between. Here the CDR3 reads CASSLASGNNSPLHF. CDR3 DNA: TGTGCCAGCAGCTTGGCGTCAGGAAATAATTCACCCCTCCACTTT.

This chain links TRBV4-3 with TRBJ2-1; TRBD1 aligns across 7 bases. The CDR3 covers 16 residues. The germline V gene has CDR1 LGHNA and CDR2 YSLEER. V lost 3 bases to trimming and J lost 4 bases; unmatched junction nucleotides: 9. DNA of the CDR3: TGCGCCAGCAGCCAGTGGGGAGACAGGGTTTACAATGAGCAGTTCTTC. This sequence encodes CASSQWGDRVYNEQFF.

J is TRBJ1-2 and V is TRBV7-3; tentative D call: TRBD1 (6 bases). Germline V gives CDR1 SGHTA, CDR2 FQGTGA. V lost 4 bases and J 4 bases, leaving 7 bases between the germline ends. CDR3 length: 12 amino acids. CDR3 in amino acids: CASSSQGYGYTF. The CDR3 DNA sequence: TGTGCCAGCAGCTCACAGGGCTATGGCTACACCTTC.

V and J are TRBV9 and TRBJ2-1, with unresolved D. V was pared by 3 bases and J by 7 bases, with 14 bases between. The CDR3 runs 14 residues. Germline V lookup: CDR1 SGDLS, CDR2 YYNGEE. The CDR3 DNA is TGTGCCAGCAGCGGACGGCCCGAGAGGAATGAGCAGTTCTTC. It specifies CASSGRPERNEQFF.

The rearrangement links TRBV5-6 to TRBJ2-7; D unresolved. From germline, CDR1 is SGHDT and CDR2 YYEEEE. The CDR3 is 14 residues long. With 1 base removed from V and 7 bases from J, the gap between germline ends came to 15 bases. For the CDR3, the DNA is TGTGCCAGCAGCTTGATGACGGTGCGGTCGGAGCAGTACTTC. Translation gives CASSLMTVRSEQYF.

This chain joins TRBV25-1 and TRBJ1-1; 7 bases agree with TRBD1. This CDR3 contains 14 residues. CDR1 and CDR2 from the germline V gene are MGHDK and SYGVNS. Trimming took 4 bases from V and 4 from J; bases not matched to a gene: 6. The DNA of the CDR3 is TGTGCCAGCAGTGGACCGACAGGGCCCACTGAAGCTTTCTTT. Translated: CASSGPTGPTEAFF.

J is TRBJ2-7 and V is TRBV4-3; weak D call: TRBD1 (7 bases). Trimming cost V 0 bases and J 3 bases, with 12 bases left between them. Germline assignment: CDR1 LGHNA and CDR2 YSLEER. The CDR3 sequence is 15 residues long. Written as DNA, the CDR3 is TGCGCCAGCAGCCAAGAAGGAGGGGGCAGCTACGAGCAGTACTTC. Translated: CASSQEGGGSYEQYF.

The chain combines TRBV4-3 with TRBJ1-2; D gene uncertain. The V end was cut by 0 bases, the J end by 8 bases, with 13 bases between. CDR1 and CDR2 from the germline V gene are LGHNA and YSLEER. The CDR3 spans 14 residues. The DNA for the CDR3 is TGCGCCAGCAGCCAAGATCTAGGTGTCCCGGGCTACACCTTC. Amino acids: CASSQDLGVPGYTF.

In its sample, this clone was seen once. The rearrangement joins TRBV2 to TRBJ1-4; D may be TRBD1 (5 bases). CDR3 length: 13 residues. Trimming left V 6 bases short and J 7 bases short, with 12 bases between. Germline CDR1 is SNHLY and CDR2 is FYNNEI. CDR3 DNA: TGTGCCAGCAGGAACCGCGGGGGTGAAAAACTGTTTTTT. Amino acids: CASRNRGGEKLFF.

This clone was observed a single time. The chain links TRBV9 to TRBJ1-6; 8 bases map to TRBD1. Germline CDR1 SGDLS, CDR2 YYNGEE. The length of the CDR3 is 15 residues. J gave up 10 bases and V 4 bases, and 10 bases lay outside the gene matches. In DNA, the CDR3 is TGTGCCAGCAGCTCAGCGACAGGGGTTGGCTCACCCCTCCACTTT. Its protein is CASSSATGVGSPLHF.

The J gene is TRBJ1-1, the V gene TRBV19; D is possibly TRBD1 (5 bases). V gave up 0 bases and J gave up 7 bases, with 12 bases separating them. The CDR3 length is 14 residues. CDR1 is LNHDA, CDR2 SQIVND, per germline (reference sequence). The CDR3 loop reads CASSIDTSRDEAFF. The CDR3 coding sequence is TGTGCCAGTAGTATAGACACAAGCAGGGATGAAGCTTTCTTT.